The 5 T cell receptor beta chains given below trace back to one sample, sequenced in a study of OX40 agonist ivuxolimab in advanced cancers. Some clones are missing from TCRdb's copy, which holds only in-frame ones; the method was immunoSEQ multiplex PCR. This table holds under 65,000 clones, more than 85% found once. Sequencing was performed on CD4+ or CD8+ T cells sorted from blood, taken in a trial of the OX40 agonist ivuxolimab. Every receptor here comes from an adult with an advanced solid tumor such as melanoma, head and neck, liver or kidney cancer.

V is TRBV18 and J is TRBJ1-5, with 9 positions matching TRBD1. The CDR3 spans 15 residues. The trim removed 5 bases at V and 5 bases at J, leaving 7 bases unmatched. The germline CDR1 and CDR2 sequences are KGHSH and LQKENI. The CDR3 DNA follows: TGTGCCAGCTCAGCCGCTACAGGGGGCGATCAGCCCCAGCATTTT. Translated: CASSAATGGDQPQHF.

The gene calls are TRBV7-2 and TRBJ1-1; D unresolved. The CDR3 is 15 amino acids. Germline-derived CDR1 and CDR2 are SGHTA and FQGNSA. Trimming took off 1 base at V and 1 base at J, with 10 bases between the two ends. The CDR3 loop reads CASSLGGWRNTEAFF. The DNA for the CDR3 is TGTGCCAGCAGCTTAGGAGGGTGGAGGAACACTGAAGCTTTCTTT.

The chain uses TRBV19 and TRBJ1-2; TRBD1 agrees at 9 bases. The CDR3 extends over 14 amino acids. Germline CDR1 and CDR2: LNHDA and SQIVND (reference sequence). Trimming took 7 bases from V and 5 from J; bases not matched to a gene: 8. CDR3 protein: CASNPQGAIYGYTF. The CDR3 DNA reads TGTGCCAGTAACCCACAGGGGGCCATATATGGCTACACCTTC.

The CDR3 region is CASSTGTSGDYEQYF. The CDR3 DNA follows: TGTGCCAGCAGCACAGGGACTAGCGGAGACTACGAGCAGTACTTC. The chain links TRBV7-9 to TRBJ2-7; 11 nucleotides align to TRBD2. The CDR3 totals 15 residues. Trimming cost V 5 bases and J 3 bases; bases outside gene matches: 6. The germline V gene has CDR1 SEHNR and CDR2 FQNEAQ (reference sequence).

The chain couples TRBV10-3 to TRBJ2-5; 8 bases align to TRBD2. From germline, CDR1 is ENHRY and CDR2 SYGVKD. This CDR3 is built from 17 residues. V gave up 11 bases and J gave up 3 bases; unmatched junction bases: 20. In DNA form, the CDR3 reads TGTGCCTCTTCGGCAAAAAGCGGGAGATTCACAGAAGAGACCCAGTACTTC. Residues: CASSAKSGRFTEETQYF.